This T cell receptor (beta chain) stems from a study of OX40 agonist ivuxolimab in advanced cancers. Across the study: The study treated patients with ivuxolimab, an agonistic anti-OX40 (CD134) antibody. Therapy given before enrollment (anti-PD-1, anti-PD-L1 or anti-CTLA-4) was allowed, and 30% to 50% had some.

Overall study results and limits: CD8+ T cells (on average) carried more expanded clones than CD4+ T cells.

About this clone: What it binds is not known.

Clones were sequenced by immunoSEQ multiplex PCR, and TCRdb holds only the in-frame ones, with some missing. The sample records some 85,000 clones, roughly 90% being singletons. CDR1 and CDR2 from the germline V gene are MNHEY and SMNVEV (reference sequence). V was trimmed by 6 bases and J by 1 base, leaving 8 bases between them. This CDR3 contains 13 residues. Sequencing used CD4+ or CD8+ T cells sorted from blood, obtained in a trial of the OX40 agonist ivuxolimab. The receptor's source is an adult with an advanced solid tumor such as melanoma, head and neck, liver or kidney cancer. The rearrangement links TRBV27 to TRBJ2-3, with a tentative D call TRBD1 (5 bases). For the CDR3, the DNA is TGTGCCAGCAGACTACAGGGCACAGATACGCAGTATTTT. Its protein is CASRLQGTDTQYF.